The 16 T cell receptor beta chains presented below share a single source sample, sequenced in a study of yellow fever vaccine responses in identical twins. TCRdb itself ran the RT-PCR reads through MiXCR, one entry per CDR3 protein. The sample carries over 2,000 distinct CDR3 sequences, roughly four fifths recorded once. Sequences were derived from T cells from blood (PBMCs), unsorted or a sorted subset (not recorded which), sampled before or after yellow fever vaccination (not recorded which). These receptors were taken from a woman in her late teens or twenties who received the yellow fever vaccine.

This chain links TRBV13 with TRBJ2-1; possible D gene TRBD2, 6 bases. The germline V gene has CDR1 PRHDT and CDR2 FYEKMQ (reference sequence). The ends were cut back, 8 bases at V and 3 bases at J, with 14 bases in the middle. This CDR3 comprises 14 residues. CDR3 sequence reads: CASLRGRGYNEQFF. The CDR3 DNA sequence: TGTGCCAGCCTTCGGGGGAGAGGCTACAATGAGCAGTTCTTC. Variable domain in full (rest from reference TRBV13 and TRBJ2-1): AAGVIQSPRHLIKEKRETATLKCYPIPRHDTVYWYQQGPGQDPQFLISFYEKMQSDKGSIPDRFSAQQFSDYHSELNMSSLELGDSALYFCASLRGRGYNEQFFGPGTRLTVL.

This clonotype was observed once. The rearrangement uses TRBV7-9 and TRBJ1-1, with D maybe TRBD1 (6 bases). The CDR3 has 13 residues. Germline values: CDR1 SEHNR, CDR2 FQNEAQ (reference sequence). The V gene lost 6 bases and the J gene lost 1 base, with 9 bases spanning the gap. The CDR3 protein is CASRSQGNTEAFF. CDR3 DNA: TGTGCCAGCAGGTCACAGGGGAACACTGAAGCTTTCTTT.

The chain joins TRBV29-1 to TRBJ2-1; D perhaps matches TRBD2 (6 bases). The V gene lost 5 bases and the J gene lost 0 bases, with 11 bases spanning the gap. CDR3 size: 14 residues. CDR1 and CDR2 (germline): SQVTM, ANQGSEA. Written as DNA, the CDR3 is TGCAGCGTTTGGGAGGAAAGCTCCTACAATGAGCAGTTCTTC. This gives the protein CSVWEESSYNEQFF.

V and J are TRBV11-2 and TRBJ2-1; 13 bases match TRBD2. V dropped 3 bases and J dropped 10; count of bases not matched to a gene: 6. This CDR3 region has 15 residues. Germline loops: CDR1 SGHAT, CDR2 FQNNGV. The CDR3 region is CASSFGLAGVGEQFF. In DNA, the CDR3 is TGTGCCAGCAGCTTTGGACTAGCGGGAGTCGGGGAGCAGTTCTTC.

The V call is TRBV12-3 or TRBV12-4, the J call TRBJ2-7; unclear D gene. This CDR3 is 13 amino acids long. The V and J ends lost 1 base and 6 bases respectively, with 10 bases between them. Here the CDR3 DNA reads TGTGCCAGCAGTTTAGGGACCCCCACCGAGCAGTACTTC. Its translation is CASSLGTPTEQYF.

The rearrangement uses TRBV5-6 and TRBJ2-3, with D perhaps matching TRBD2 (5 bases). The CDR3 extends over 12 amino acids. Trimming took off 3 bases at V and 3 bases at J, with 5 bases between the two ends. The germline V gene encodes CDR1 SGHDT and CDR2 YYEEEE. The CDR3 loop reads CASSWTTDTQYF. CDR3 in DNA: TGTGCCAGCAGCTGGACTACAGATACGCAGTATTTT.

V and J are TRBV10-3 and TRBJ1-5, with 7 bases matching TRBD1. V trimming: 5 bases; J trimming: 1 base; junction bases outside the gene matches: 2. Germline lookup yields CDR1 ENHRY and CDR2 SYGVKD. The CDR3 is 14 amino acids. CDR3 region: CAISPGQSNQPQHF. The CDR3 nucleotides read TGTGCCATCAGTCCGGGACAGAGCAATCAGCCCCAGCATTTT.

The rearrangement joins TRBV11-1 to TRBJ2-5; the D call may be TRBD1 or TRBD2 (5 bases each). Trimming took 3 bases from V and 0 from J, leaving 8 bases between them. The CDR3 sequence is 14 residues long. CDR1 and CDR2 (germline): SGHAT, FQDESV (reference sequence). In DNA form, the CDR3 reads TGTGCCAGCAGCTTGGGACCGTACCAAGAGACCCAGTACTTC. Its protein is CASSLGPYQETQYF.

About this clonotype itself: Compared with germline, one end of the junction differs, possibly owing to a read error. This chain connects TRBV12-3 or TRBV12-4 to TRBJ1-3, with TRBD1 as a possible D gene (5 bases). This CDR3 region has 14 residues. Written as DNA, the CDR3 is TGTGCCAGCAGTTCCGGGACGGAAGGAAACACCACATATTTT. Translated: CASSSGTEGNTTYF.

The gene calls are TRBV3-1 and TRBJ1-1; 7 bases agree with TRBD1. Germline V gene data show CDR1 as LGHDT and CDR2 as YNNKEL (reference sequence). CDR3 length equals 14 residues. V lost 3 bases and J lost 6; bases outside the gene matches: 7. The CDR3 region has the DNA TGTGCCAGCAGCCAGGAGACAGGGATTCCTGAAGCTTTCTTT. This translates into CASSQETGIPEAFF.

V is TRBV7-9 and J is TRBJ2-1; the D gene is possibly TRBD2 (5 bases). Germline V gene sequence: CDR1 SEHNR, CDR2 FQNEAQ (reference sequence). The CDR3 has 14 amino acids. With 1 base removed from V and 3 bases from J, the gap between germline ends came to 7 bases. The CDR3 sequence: CASSLERGYNEQFF. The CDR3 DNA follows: TGTGCCAGCAGCTTAGAACGGGGCTACAATGAGCAGTTCTTC.

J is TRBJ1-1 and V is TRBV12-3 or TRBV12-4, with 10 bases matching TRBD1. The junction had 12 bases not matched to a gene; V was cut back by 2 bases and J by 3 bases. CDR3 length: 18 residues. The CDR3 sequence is CASSLFRQGARWDTEAFF. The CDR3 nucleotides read TGTGCCAGCAGTTTATTCAGACAGGGGGCTCGGTGGGACACTGAAGCTTTCTTT.

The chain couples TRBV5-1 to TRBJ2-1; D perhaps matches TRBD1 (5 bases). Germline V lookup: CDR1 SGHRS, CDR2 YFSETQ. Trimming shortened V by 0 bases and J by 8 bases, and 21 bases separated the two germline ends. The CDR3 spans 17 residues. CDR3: CASSLVDRGPGSDEQFF. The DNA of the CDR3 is TGCGCCAGCAGCTTGGTTGACAGAGGCCCCGGGTCTGATGAGCAGTTCTTC.

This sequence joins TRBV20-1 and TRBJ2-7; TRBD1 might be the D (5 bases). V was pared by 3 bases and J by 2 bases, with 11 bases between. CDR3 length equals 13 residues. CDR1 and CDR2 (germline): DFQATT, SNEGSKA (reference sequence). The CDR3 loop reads CSARAQGPYEQYV. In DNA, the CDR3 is TGCAGTGCTAGGGCCCAGGGCCCCTACGAGCAGTACGTC.

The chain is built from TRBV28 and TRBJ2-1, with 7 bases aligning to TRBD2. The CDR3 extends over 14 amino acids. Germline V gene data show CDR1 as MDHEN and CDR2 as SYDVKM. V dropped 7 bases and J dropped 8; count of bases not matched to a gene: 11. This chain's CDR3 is CASTPAQGGYEQFF. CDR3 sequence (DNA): TGTGCCAGCACCCCTGCCCAGGGAGGGTATGAGCAGTTCTTC.

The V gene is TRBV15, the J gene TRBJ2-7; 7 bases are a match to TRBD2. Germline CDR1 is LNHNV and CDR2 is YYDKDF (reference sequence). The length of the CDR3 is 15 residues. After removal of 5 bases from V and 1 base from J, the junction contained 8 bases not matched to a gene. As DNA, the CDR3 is TGTGCCACCAGCCAAAGTGTGGGAGGGTCCTACGAGCAGTACTTC. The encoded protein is CATSQSVGGSYEQYF.